What follows describes a single T cell receptor (beta chain). This clone was detected only once. Its binding antigen is unknown. No base quality information exists; no much larger clone differs at one position. V ends up 6 bases short and J 6 bases short, with an unmatched junction base count of 10. As encoded in the germline V gene, CDR1 is MDHEN while CDR2 is SYDVKM. Reading from cysteine to phenylalanine, the CDR3 counts 15 amino acids. Kept here is only the CDR3 DNA, which spans 45 bases and is read in frame from base 1. The data derive from a study of blood T cell repertoires in COVID-19 (dated by TCRdb to about 2020). Background for the entire study: Samples from collaborators originated in the United States, Italy and Spain and spanned both the acute and convalescent phases of COVID-19. The material from the prospective study consisted of cDNA or gDNA derived from T cells, B-cell-depleted T cells, or PBMCs. Deeply sampled blood TCRbeta repertoires from subjects exposed to, actively infected with, or recovered from COVID-19 were included in the dataset. The repertoires were released in a freely available public database intended as a resource for research on the immune response to SARS-CoV-2. Samples were obtained from the ongoing ImmuneRACE study (first 160 participants) and from some 1,300 subjects provided by 6 global collaborators. The sample metadata nearly always contained a de-identified subject ID, COVID-19 status, age in years and sex. Where HLA class I and class II types were available, the types were taken from metadata supplied by the sample provider, not from assay-based typing.

Overall study results and their limits: The quantity of clinical and demographic metadata differed by source and by participant and was supplied without curation.

Whole blood was collected in K2EDTA tubes by collaborating institutions according to the institutions' own protocols. For TCRbeta analysis, collaborator samples were shipped as frozen whole blood, as isolated PBMCs, or as DNA extracted from either sample type. TCRbeta CDR3 regions were amplified from genomic DNA using the immunoSEQ Assay, a bias-controlled multiplex PCR. For the original study's pipeline: The number of nucleated cells in each sample was estimated by amplification of reference gene primers within the assay. Sequence reads were collapsed and filtered to measure the absolute abundance of every unique TCRbeta CDR3 rearrangement. For each sample, productive Simpson clonality was calculated by taking the square root of Simpson's diversity index across productive rearrangements. TCRdb's version of the immuneACCESS table is confined to in-frame rearrangements and falls short of the full clone set. An unresolved V gene accounts for under half of the shortfall where checked; the remainder is of unknown origin. V and J calls and clone size come straight from that table; D and trimming were deduced from the DNA. Across this sample there are over 200,000 clones, with 65% to 90% seen only once. The ten largest clones capture approximately 5.3% of the sample.

Sequencing was carried out using peripheral blood. This clonotype originated in a human donor in a cohort sampled during active COVID-19. The sequence joins TRBV28 to TRBJ2-3; TRBD1 matches 9 bases in the middle. The DNA sequence is given as TGTGCCAGCAGAGACTCCCGGACAGGGGTGGATACGCAGTATTTT. Translated, it reads CASRDSRTGVDTQYF.